Each of the 25 T cell receptor beta chains below was sequenced from the same sample in a study of blood T cell repertoires in COVID-19. The data were produced by immunoSEQ multiplex PCR, yet TCRdb's version contains in-frame clones alone and is incomplete. The sample consists of approximately 180,000 clones, approximately 83% of them appearing once. The material sequenced was peripheral blood. These receptors were collected from a human donor with active or convalescent COVID-19. The donor label of this sample is uncertain.

The genes are TRBV5-1 and TRBJ1-1; TRBD1 agrees at 8 bases. The V and J ends lost 5 bases and 5 bases, in that order; junction bases with no gene match: 11. The CDR3 has 15 residues. Per germline, CDR1 SGHRS and CDR2 YFSETQ. The CDR3 sequence is CASSSRDRFGTEAFF. CDR3 nucleotides: TGCGCCAGCAGTTCCCGGGACAGGTTCGGGACTGAAGCTTTCTTT. Based on the CDR3 plus reference TRBV5-1 and TRBJ1-1, the full variable domain is KAGVTQTPRYLIKTRGQQVTLSCSPISGHRSVSWYQQTPGQGLQFLFEYFSETQRNKGNFPGRFSGRQFSNSRSEMNVSTLELGDSALYLCASSSRDRFGTEAFFGQGTRLTVV.

The chain employs TRBV13 and TRBJ1-4; TRBD1 might be the D (6 bases). This CDR3 has 16 residues. Germline V gene sequence: CDR1 PRHDT, CDR2 FYEKMQ (reference sequence). V was shortened by 0 bases and J by 7 bases, with 15 bases between the two germline ends. The CDR3 DNA reads as TGTGCCAGCAGCTTAGGCAGGGGCGCAGGGAGTGAAAAACTGTTTTTT. It specifies CASSLGRGAGSEKLFF.

The chain links TRBV9 to TRBJ1-1; a weak D match, TRBD1 (6 bases). In germline, CDR1 is SGDLS, CDR2 YYNGEE. With 3 bases removed from V and 2 bases from J, the gap between germline ends came to 14 bases. This CDR3 is 15 amino acids long. CDR3 region: CASSAISGGNTEAFF. CDR3 bases: TGTGCCAGCAGCGCAATCTCGGGGGGCAACACTGAAGCTTTCTTT.

CDR3 DNA sequence: TGTGCCAGCAGCCTCGGCCATTACACAGACCAGTACGAGCAGTACTTC. It is translated as CASSLGHYTDQYEQYF. The chain carries TRBV11-3 and TRBJ2-7; D unclear. The V end lost 5 bases, the J end lost 4 bases, and 21 bases lay between the germline ends. The CDR3 is 16 residues long. CDR1 and CDR2 (germline): SGHNT, YENEEA.

The chain recombines TRBV29-1 with TRBJ2-5; 8 bases fit TRBD1. CDR1 and CDR2 (germline): SQVTM, ANQGSEA. J was trimmed by 5 bases and V by 5 bases; bases with no gene match: 7. The CDR3 contains 13 residues. CDR3: CSVPTGQGETQYF. For the CDR3, the DNA is TGCAGCGTTCCCACCGGACAGGGCGAGACCCAGTACTTC.

The chain couples TRBV12-3 or TRBV12-4 to TRBJ1-3; D is possibly TRBD1 (5 bases). The CDR3 consists of 13 residues. V was shortened by 7 bases and J by 7 bases, with 14 bases between the two germline ends. The CDR3 sequence is CASTLGGENTIYF. CDR3 nucleotide sequence: TGTGCCAGCACCTTGGGGGGGGAGAACACCATATATTTT.

The rearrangement links TRBV6-2 or TRBV6-3 to TRBJ2-3, with D possibly TRBD2 on 5 matching bases. CDR1 MNHEY and CDR2 SVGEGT come from the germline V gene. V was clipped by 6 bases and J by 13 bases, with 23 bases between them. The CDR3 has 14 amino acids. CDR3 nucleotides: TGTGCCAGCAGCGAACCGGGAAACAGTTTGGAGGAGTATTTT. Translation: CASSEPGNSLEEYF.

The J gene is TRBJ1-4, the V gene TRBV9; TRBD1 agrees at 9 bases. The CDR3 runs 14 residues. V was clipped by 0 bases and J by 10 bases; unmatched bases: 4. CDR1 and CDR2 from the germline V gene are SGDLS and YYNGEE. In nucleotides, the CDR3 is TGTGCCAGCAGCGTAGGGACAGGGGAGGCAAAACTGTTTTTT. It is translated as CASSVGTGEAKLFF.

V gene TRBV28 combines with J gene TRBJ2-3; D is possibly TRBD1 (6 bases). This CDR3 has 15 residues. CDR1 MDHEN and CDR2 SYDVKM come from the germline V gene. Between the trimmed V and J ends, which lost 5 bases and 0 bases, there was a span of 12 bases. CDR3 nucleotide sequence: TGTGCCAGCAGTACCTCGACAGGTAGCACAGATACGCAGTATTTT. Amino acids: CASSTSTGSTDTQYF.

This rearrangement joins TRBV11-3 to TRBJ2-5, with 8 bases matching TRBD2. The CDR3 covers 17 residues. V shed 0 bases, J shed 2 bases, and the junction held 8 bases outside the gene matches. Germline V CDR1 and CDR2: SGHNT, YENEEA. CDR3 nucleotide sequence: TGTGCCAGCAGCTTAGATTCGAGCGGGGGCTCTCAAGAGACCCAGTACTTC. Protein: CASSLDSSGGSQETQYF.

The chain employs TRBV27 and TRBJ2-5, with 11 bases that match TRBD2. V was clipped by 2 bases and J by 4 bases; unmatched bases: 6. This CDR3 contains 16 residues. Germline-derived CDR1 and CDR2 are MNHEY and SMNVEV (reference sequence). CDR3: CASSLAVAGGLETQYF. The CDR3 coding sequence is TGTGCCAGCAGTTTAGCAGTAGCGGGGGGGCTAGAGACCCAGTACTTC.

The rearrangement links TRBV25-1 to TRBJ2-2, with D possibly matching TRBD2 (6 bases). V shed 2 bases and J shed 7 bases, with 17 bases lying between them. Germline V gene lookup returns CDR1 MGHDK and CDR2 SYGVNS. The CDR3 covers 16 residues. The CDR3 here is CASSETETRFDGELFF. The CDR3 DNA follows: TGTGCCAGCAGTGAAACGGAGACTAGGTTCGACGGGGAGCTGTTTTTT.

V is TRBV10-3 and J is TRBJ2-3; TRBD2 matches at 12 bases. With V trimmed by 4 bases and J by 4 bases, 9 bases remained unmatched. The CDR3 length is 17 residues. Germline CDR1 reads ENHRY; CDR2 reads SYGVKD. Written as DNA, the CDR3 is TGTGCCATCAGTGCCCCAGGACTAGCGGGAAAAGCAGATACGCAGTATTTT. Its protein is CAISAPGLAGKADTQYF.

The chain carries TRBV25-1 and TRBJ2-2; the match to TRBD2 covers 14 bases. V was pared by 9 bases and J by 5 bases, with 14 bases of the junction left unmatched. CDR3 length equals 18 residues. In germline, CDR1 is MGHDK, CDR2 SYGVNS. CDR3 DNA sequence: TGTGCCAGTGAAAAAAAGGGACTAGCGGGAGTGGGGACCGGGGAGCTGTTTTTT. Translated: CASEKKGLAGVGTGELFF.

The chain recombines TRBV11-3 with TRBJ2-5; D remains unclear. Trimming stripped 1 base from V and 4 bases from J, with 4 bases between. Germline CDR1 and CDR2: SGHNT and YENEEA. The CDR3 consists of 12 residues. Here the CDR3 DNA reads TGTGCCAGCAGCTTAGCCGGAGAGACCCAGTACTTC. Translation: CASSLAGETQYF. The whole variable domain, remainder taken from reference TRBV11-3 and TRBJ2-5, is EAGVVQSPRYKIIEKKQPVAFWCNPISGHNTLYWYLQNLGQGPELLIRYENEEAVDDSQLPKDRFSAERLKGVDSTLKIQPAELGDSAVYLCASSLAGETQYFGPGTRLLVL.

The chain is built from TRBV5-1 and TRBJ2-7; perhaps TRBD2 as D (6 bases). This CDR3 spans 12 amino acids. The V end was cut by 0 bases, the J end by 12 bases, with 13 bases between. CDR1 is SGHRS and CDR2 is YFSETQ in the germline V gene. This CDR3 reads CASSLGGEVRYF. The CDR3 nucleotides are TGCGCCAGCAGCTTGGGCGGGGAGGTAAGGTACTTC.

J is TRBJ2-4 and V is TRBV7-4; 7 nucleotides align to TRBD2. The CDR3 runs to 18 residues. V gave up 5 bases and J gave up 7 bases; unmatched junction bases: 20. The germline V gene encodes CDR1 SGHVT and CDR2 SQSDAQ. The CDR3 nucleotides read TGTGCCAGCAGCCCTAAGGCGGGACTATCGGCCACTTGGAACATTCAGTACTTC. This codes for CASSPKAGLSATWNIQYF. The entire variable domain, with the rest obtained from reference TRBV7-4 and TRBJ2-4, is as follows: GAGVSQSPRYKVAKRGRDVALRCDSISGHVTLYWYRQTLGQGSEVLTYSQSDAQRDKSGRPSGRFSAERPERSVSTLKIQRTEQGDSAVYLCASSPKAGLSATWNIQYFGAGTRLSVL.

This chain's CDR3 is CATSRGLGQGGEKLFF. The DNA for the CDR3 is TGTGCCACCAGCAGGGGCCTCGGACAGGGCGGGGAAAAACTGTTTTTT. This chain links TRBV15 with TRBJ1-4; 8 nucleotides match TRBD1. The CDR3 is 16 residues long. Germline CDR1 LNHNV, CDR2 YYDKDF (reference sequence). J lost 8 bases, V lost 3 bases, and 11 bases had no gene match.

DNA for the CDR3: TGTGCCAGCGAACGACCGGGACTTTACGAGCAGTACTTC. It specifies CASERPGLYEQYF. This chain joins TRBV28 and TRBJ2-7; the D gene is possibly TRBD2 (6 bases). This CDR3 is built from 13 residues. CDR1 and CDR2 (germline): MDHEN, SYDVKM. V was shortened by 8 bases and J by 4 bases, with 15 bases between the two germline ends.

The chain combines TRBV19 with TRBJ2-2; D remains unclear. CDR1 and CDR2 from the germline V gene are LNHDA and SQIVND (reference sequence). The CDR3 runs 14 residues. Deletions cut 6 bases from V and 1 base from J, with 9 bases between. The CDR3 region has the DNA TGTGCCAGTAGGGATAGAGGGAACACCGGGGAGCTGTTTTTT. It translates to CASRDRGNTGELFF. The variable domain in full, with the rest retrieved from reference TRBV19 and TRBJ2-2, is DGGITQSPKYLFRKEGQNVTLSCEQNLNHDAMYWYRQDPGQGLRLIYYSQIVNDFQKGDIAEGYSVSREKKESFPLTVTSAQKNPTAFYLCASRDRGNTGELFFGEGSRLTVL.

This sequence joins TRBV9 and TRBJ1-1; maybe TRBD1 (6 bases). The V end lost 3 bases, the J end lost 4 bases, and 10 bases lay between the germline ends. In germline, CDR1 is SGDLS, CDR2 YYNGEE. The CDR3 extends over 13 amino acids. Here the CDR3 reads CASSAQGSTEAFF. Written as DNA, the CDR3 is TGTGCCAGCAGCGCCCAGGGGAGCACTGAAGCTTTCTTT. Full variable domain (rest looked up from reference TRBV9 and TRBJ1-1): DSGVTQTPKHLITATGQRVTLRCSPRSGDLSVYWYQQSLDQGLQFLIQYYNGEERAKGNILERFSAQQFPDLHSELNLSSLELGDSALYFCASSAQGSTEAFFGQGTRLTVV.

CDR3 region: CASRPAGANYGYTF. DNA for the CDR3: TGTGCCAGCAGACCCGCAGGGGCTAACTATGGCTACACCTTC. The gene calls are TRBV28 and TRBJ1-2; D perhaps matches TRBD1 (6 bases). V was pared by 6 bases and J by 0 bases, with 11 bases between. This CDR3 spans 14 amino acids. CDR1 MDHEN and CDR2 SYDVKM come from the germline V gene.

The V and J genes are TRBV24-1 and TRBJ2-1, with D possibly being TRBD2 (5 bases). Trimming removed 3 bases at V and 0 bases at J, with 8 bases between. CDR1 and CDR2 from the germline V gene are KGHDR and SFDVKD. This CDR3 is 15 amino acids long. CDR3 amino acids: CATSDLRDSYNEQFF. Here the CDR3 DNA reads TGTGCCACCAGTGATCTCCGGGACTCCTACAATGAGCAGTTCTTC.

The genes are TRBV5-4 and TRBJ1-2, with TRBD1 matching 8 bases. V was pared by 0 bases and J by 8 bases, with 9 bases of the junction left unmatched. CDR3 length: 15 amino acids. CDR1 SGHNT and CDR2 YYREEE come from the germline V gene (reference sequence). The CDR3 region has the DNA TGTGCCAGCAGCTTGGCTTTACAGGGGGTCTACGGCTACACCTTC. The encoded protein is CASSLALQGVYGYTF.

This chain uses TRBV23-1 with TRBJ1-5; TRBD1 agrees at 7 bases. TRBV23-1 is sorted into the ORF group, with uncertain function. This CDR3 spans 15 amino acids. Trimming removed 4 bases from V and 4 bases from J; junction bases left unmatched: 7. CDR3 residues: CASSPHRGENQPQHF. The CDR3 bases are TGCGCCAGCAGTCCCCACAGGGGAGAAAATCAGCCCCAGCATTTT.